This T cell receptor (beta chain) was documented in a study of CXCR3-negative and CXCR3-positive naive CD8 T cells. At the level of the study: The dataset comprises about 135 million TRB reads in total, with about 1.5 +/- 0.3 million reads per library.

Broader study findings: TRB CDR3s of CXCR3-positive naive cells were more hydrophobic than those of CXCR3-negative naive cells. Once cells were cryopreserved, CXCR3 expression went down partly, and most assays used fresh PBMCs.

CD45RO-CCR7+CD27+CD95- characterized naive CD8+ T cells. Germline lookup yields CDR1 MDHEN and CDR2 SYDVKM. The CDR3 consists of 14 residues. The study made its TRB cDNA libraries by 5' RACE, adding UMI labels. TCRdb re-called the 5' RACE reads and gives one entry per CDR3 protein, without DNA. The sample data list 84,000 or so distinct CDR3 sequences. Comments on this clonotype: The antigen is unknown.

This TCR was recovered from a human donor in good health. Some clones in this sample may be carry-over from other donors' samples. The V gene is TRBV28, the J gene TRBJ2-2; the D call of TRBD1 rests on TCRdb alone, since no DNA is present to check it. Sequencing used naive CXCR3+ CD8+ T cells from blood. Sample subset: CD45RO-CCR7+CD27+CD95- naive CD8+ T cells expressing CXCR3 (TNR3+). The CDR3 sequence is CASSLLGRTGELFF.